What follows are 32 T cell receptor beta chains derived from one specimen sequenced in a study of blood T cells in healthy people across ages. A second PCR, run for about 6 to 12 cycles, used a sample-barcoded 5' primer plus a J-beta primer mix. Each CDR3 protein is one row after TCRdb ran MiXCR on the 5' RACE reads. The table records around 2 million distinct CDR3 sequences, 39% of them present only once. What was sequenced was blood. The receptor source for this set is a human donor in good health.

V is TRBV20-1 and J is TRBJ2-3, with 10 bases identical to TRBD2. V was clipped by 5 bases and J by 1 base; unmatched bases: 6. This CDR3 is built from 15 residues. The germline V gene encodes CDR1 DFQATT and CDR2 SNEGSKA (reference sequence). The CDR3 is CSAYKSGGGTDTQYF. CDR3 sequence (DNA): TGCAGTGCTTACAAAAGCGGGGGGGGCACAGATACGCAGTATTTT.

Here the CDR3 DNA reads TGCGCCAGCAGCCATTACCAGGACAGGGCGTACGAGCAGTACTTC. This translates into CASSHYQDRAYEQYF. The gene calls are TRBV4-1 and TRBJ2-7; 8 bases are shared with TRBD1. The CDR3 is 15 amino acids. Germline trimming cut 3 bases from V and 4 bases from J; bases unmatched to any gene: 8. The germline V gene has CDR1 MGHRA and CDR2 YSYEKL.

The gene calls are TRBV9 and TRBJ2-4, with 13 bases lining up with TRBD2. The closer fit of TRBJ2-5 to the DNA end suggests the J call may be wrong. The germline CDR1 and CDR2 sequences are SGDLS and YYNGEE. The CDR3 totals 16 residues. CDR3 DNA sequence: TGTGCCAGCAGCGTAGGACTAGCGGGGGGAAAAGAGACCCAGTACTTC. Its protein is CASSVGLAGGKETQYF.

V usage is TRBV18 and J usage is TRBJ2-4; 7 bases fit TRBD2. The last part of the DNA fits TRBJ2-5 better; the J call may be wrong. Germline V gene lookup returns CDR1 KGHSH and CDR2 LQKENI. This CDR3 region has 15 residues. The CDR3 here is CASSPRLAIRETQYF. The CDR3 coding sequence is TGTGCCAGCTCACCAAGACTAGCTATTCGAGAGACCCAGTACTTC.

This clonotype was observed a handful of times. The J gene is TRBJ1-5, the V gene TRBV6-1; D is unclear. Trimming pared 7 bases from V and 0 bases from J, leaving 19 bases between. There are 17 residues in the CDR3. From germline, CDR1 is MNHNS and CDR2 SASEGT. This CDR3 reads CASTWAGWENSNQPQHF. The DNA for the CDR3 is TGTGCCAGCACGTGGGCAGGATGGGAAAATAGCAATCAGCCCCAGCATTTT.

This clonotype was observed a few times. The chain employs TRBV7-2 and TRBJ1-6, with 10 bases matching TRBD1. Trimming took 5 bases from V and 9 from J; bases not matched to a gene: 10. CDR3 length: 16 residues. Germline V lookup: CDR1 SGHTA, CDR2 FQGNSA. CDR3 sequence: CASSKDRGRDGSPLHF. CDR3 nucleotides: TGTGCCAGCAGCAAAGACAGGGGGCGCGATGGTTCACCCCTCCACTTT.

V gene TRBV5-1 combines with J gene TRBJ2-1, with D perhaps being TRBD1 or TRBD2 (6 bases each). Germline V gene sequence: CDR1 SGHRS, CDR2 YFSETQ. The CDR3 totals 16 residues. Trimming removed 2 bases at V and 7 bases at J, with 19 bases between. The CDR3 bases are TGCGCCAGCAGCTTATCGATTGGGGGGCCAGGGAATGAGCAGTTCTTC. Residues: CASSLSIGGPGNEQFF.

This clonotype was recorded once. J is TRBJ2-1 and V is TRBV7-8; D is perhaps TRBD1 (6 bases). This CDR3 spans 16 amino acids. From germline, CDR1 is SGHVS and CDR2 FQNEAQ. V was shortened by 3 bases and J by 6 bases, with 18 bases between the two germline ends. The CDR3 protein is CASSFLRGGSCNEQFF. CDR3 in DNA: TGTGCCAGCAGCTTCCTGCGAGGGGGAAGCTGCAATGAGCAGTTCTTC. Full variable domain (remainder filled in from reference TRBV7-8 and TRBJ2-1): GAGVSQSPRYKVAKRGQDVALRCDPISGHVSLFWYQQALGQGPEFLTYFQNEAQLDKSGLPSDRFFAERPEGSVSTLKIQRTQQEDSAVYLCASSFLRGGSCNEQFFGPGTRLTVL.

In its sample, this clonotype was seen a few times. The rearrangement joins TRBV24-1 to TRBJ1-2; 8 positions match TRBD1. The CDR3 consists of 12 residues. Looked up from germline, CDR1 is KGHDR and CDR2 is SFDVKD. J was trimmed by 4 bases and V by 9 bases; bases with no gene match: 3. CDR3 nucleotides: TGTGCCACCTCGACAGGGGTCTATGGCTACACCTTC. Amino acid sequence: CATSTGVYGYTF.

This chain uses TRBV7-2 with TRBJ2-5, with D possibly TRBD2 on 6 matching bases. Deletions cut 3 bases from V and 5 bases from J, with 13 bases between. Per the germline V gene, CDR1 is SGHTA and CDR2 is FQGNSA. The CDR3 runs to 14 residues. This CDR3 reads CASSLRGPGETQYF. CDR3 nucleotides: TGTGCCAGCAGCTTGCGGGGTCCCGGGGAGACCCAGTACTTC.

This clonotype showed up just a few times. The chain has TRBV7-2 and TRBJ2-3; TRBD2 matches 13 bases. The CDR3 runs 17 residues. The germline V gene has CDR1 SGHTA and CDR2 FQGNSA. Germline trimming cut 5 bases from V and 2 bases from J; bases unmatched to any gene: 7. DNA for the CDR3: TGTGCCAGCAGCGACGGGACTAGCGGGACATACACAGATACGCAGTATTTT. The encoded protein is CASSDGTSGTYTDTQYF.

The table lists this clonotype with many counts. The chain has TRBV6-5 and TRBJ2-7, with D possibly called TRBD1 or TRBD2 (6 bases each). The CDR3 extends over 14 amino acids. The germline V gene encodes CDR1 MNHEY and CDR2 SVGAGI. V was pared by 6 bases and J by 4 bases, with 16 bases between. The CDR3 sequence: CASSRRGDSYEQYF. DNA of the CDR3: TGTGCCAGCAGCCGGAGGGGGGACTCGTACGAGCAGTACTTC.

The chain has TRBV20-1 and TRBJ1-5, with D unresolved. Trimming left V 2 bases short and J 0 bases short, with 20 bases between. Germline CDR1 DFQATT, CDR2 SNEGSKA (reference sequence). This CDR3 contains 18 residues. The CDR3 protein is CSARYPAAGSFSNQPQHF. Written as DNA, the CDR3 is TGCAGTGCTAGATACCCGGCTGCAGGTAGCTTTAGCAATCAGCCCCAGCATTTT.

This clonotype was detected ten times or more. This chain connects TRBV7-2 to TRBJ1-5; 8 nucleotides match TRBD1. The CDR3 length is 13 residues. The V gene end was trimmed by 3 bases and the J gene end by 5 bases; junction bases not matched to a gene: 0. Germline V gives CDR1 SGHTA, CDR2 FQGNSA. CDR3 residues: CASSLTGDQPQHF. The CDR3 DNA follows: TGTGCCAGCAGCTTGACAGGGGATCAGCCCCAGCATTTT.

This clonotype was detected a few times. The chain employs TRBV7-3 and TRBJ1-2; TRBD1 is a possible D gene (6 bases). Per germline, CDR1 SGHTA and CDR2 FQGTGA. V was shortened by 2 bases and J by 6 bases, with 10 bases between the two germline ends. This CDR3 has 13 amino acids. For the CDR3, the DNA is TGTGCCAGCAGCTTACAGGGGTGGGATGGCTACACCTTC. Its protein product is CASSLQGWDGYTF. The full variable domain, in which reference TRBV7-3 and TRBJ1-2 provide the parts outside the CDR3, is GAGVSQTPSNKVTEKGKYVELRCDPISGHTALYWYRQSLGQGPEFLIYFQGTGAADDSGLPNDRFFAVRPEGSVSTLKIQRTERGDSAVYLCASSLQGWDGYTFGSGTRLTVV.

This CDR3 is CASSQDGSTSGPHNEQFF. CDR3 nucleotide sequence: TGCGCCAGCAGCCAAGATGGGTCGACTAGCGGTCCCCACAATGAGCAGTTCTTC. This chain uses TRBV4-3 with TRBJ2-1; TRBD2 matches 9 bases. V lost 0 bases to trimming and J lost 5 bases; unmatched junction nucleotides: 11. Germline CDR1 reads LGHNA; CDR2 reads YSLEER. This CDR3 has 18 residues.

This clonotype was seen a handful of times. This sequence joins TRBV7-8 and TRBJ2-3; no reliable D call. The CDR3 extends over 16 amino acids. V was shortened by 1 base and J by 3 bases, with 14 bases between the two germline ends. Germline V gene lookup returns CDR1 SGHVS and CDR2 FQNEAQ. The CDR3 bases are TGTGCCAGCAGCTTAGGTTTGTCCGCCTCGACAGATACGCAGTATTTT. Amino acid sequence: CASSLGLSASTDTQYF.

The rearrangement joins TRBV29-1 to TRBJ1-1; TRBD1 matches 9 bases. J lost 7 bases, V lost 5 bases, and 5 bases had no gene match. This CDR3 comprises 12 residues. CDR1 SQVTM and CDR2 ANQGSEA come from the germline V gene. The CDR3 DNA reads TGCAGCGTTACACAGGGGGCAGGTGAAGCTTTCTTT. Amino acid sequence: CSVTQGAGEAFF.

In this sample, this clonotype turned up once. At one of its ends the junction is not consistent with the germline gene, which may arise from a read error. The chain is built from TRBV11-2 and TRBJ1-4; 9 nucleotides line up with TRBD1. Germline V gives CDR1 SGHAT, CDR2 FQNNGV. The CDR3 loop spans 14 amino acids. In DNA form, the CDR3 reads TGTGCCGGCAGCTCCGGACAGGGGCGTGAAAAACTGTTTTTT. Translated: CAGSSGQGREKLFF.

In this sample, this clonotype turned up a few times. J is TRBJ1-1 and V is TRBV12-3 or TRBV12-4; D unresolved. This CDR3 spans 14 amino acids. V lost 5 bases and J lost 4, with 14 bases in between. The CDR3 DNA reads TGTGCCAGCAGTGCTCGCCAGGTTGGCACTGAAGCTTTCTTT. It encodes CASSARQVGTEAFF.

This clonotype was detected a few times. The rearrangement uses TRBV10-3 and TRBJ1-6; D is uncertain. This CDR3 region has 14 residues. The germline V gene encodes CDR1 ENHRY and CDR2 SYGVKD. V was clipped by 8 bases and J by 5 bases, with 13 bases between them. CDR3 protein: CAIAAGVHNSPLHF. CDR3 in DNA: TGTGCCATCGCGGCCGGGGTTCATAATTCACCCCTCCACTTT.

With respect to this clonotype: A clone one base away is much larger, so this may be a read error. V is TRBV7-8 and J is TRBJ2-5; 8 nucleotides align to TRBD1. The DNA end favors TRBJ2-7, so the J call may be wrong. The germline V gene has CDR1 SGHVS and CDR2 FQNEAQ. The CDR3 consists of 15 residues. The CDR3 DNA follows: TGTGCCAGCGGCTTAGAACAGGGGGTCTCCTACGAGCAGTACTTC. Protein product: CASGLEQGVSYEQYF.

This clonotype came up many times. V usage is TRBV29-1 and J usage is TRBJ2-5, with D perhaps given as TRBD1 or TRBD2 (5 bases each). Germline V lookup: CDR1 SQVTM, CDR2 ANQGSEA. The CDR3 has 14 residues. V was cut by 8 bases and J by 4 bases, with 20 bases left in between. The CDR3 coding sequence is TGCAGCACGTCAGCGGTCCGAGGGGCAGAGACCCAGTACTTC. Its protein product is CSTSAVRGAETQYF.

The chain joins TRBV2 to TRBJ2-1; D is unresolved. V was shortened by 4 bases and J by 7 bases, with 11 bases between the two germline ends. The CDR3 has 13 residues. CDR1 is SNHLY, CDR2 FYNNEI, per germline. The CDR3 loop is CASSVSRQNEQFF. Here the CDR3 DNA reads TGTGCCAGCAGTGTCTCCCGGCAAAATGAGCAGTTCTTC.

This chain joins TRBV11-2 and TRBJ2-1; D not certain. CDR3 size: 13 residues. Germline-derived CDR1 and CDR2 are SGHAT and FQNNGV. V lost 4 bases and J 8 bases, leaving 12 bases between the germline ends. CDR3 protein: CASSSGNYDEQFF. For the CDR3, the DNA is TGTGCCAGCAGCTCAGGTAATTACGATGAGCAGTTCTTC.

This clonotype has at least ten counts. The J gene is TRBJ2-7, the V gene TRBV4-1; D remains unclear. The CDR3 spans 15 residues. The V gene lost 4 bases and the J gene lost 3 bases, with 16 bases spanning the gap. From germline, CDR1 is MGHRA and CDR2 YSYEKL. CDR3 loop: CASSRMNRPDYEQYF. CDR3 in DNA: TGCGCCAGCAGCCGAATGAACCGACCCGACTACGAGCAGTACTTC.

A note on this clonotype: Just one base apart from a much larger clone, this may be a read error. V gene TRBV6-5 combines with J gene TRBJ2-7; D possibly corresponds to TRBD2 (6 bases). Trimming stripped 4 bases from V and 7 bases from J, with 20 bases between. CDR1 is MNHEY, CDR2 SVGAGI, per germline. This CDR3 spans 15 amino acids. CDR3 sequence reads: CASSSRGYGGNEQYF. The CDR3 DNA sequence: TGTGCCAGCAGTTCTCGGGGGTATGGAGGTAATGAGCAGTACTTC.

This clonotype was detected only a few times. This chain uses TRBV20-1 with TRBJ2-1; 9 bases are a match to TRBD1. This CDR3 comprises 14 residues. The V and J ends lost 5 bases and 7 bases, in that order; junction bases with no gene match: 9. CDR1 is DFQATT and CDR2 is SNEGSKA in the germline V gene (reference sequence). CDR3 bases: TGCAGTGCTCTACAGGGGGCGAGTATGAATGAGCAGTTCTTC. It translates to CSALQGASMNEQFF.

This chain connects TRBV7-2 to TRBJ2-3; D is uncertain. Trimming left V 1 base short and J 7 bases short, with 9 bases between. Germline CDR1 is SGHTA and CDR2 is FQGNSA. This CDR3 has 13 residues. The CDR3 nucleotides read TGTGCCAGCAGCTTAGACATGGCAAATACGCAGTATTTT. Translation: CASSLDMANTQYF.

Here the CDR3 DNA reads TGTGCCAGCAGCGCCCAATTGGGCACTGAAGCTTTCTTT. Translation: CASSAQLGTEAFF. The gene calls are TRBV7-9 and TRBJ1-1; D not resolved. The CDR3 is 13 amino acids. Trimming stripped 5 bases from V and 4 bases from J, with 11 bases between. The germline CDR1 and CDR2 sequences are SEHNR and FQNEAQ (reference sequence).

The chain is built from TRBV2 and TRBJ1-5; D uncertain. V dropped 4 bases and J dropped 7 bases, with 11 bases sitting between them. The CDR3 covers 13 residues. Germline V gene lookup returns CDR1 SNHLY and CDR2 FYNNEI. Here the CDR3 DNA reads TGTGCCAGCAGTGGGGAATCCGGACAGCCCCAGCATTTT. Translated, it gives CASSGESGQPQHF.

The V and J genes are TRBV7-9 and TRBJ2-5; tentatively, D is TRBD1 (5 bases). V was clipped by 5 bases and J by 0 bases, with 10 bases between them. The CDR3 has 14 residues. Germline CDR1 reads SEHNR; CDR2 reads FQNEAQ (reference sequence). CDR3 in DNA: TGTGCCAGCAGCCAGACAGCGAACCAAGAGACCCAGTACTTC. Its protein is CASSQTANQETQYF.